This T cell receptor beta chain was sequenced in a study of shared clonotypes between healthy human individuals. Cells designated naive CD8 were CD45RO-negative and were positively selected for CCR7, with terminally differentiated effector memory CD45RA+ cells excluded. The data were produced by immunoSEQ multiplex PCR, yet TCRdb's version contains in-frame clones alone and is incomplete. The table records around 2.1 million clones, 93% of them present only once. V lost 7 bases, J lost 4 bases, and 24 bases lay in between. Germline CDR1 and CDR2: SQVTM and ANQGSEA. The CDR3 spans 16 residues. Sequenced sample: naive CD8+ T cells from PBMCs. The genes are TRBV29-1 and TRBJ2-3, with D possibly being TRBD2 (5 bases). The receptor was isolated from a man aged 18 to 35 in good health. Some clones in this sample may be carry-over from other donors' samples. This chain's CDR3 is CSDLTRAGRLSDTQYF. CDR3 nucleotide sequence: TGCAGCGACCTTACGAGGGCGGGTCGCCTTTCAGATACGCAGTATTTT.